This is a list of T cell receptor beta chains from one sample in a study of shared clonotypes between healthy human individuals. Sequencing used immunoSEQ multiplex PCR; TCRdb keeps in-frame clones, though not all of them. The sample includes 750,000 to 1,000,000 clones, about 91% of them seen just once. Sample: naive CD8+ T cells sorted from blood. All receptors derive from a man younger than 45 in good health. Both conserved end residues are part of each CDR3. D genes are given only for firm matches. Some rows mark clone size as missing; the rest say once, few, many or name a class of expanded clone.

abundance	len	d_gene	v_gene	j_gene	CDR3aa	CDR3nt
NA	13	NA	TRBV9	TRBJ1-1	CASSVGPSTEAFF	TGTGCCAGCAGCGTAGGCCCCAGTACTGAAGCTTTCTTT
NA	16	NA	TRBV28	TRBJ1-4	CASSAQRGRIDEKLFF	TGTGCCAGCAGTGCCCAACGGGGGCGAATCGACGAAAAACTGTTTTTT
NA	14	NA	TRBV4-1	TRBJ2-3	CASSRQVGTDTQYF	TGCGCCAGCAGCCGACAAGTGGGCACAGATACGCAGTATTTT
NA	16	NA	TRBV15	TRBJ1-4	CATSRPPAGPNEKLFF	TGTGCCACCAGCAGACCCCCGGCAGGGCCTAATGAAAAACTGTTTTTT
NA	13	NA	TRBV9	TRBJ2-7	CASSGGSGYEQYF	TGTGCCAGCAGCGGAGGATCGGGCTACGAGCAGTACTTC
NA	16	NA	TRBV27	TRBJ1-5	CASSSAWRISNQPQHF	TGTGCCAGCAGTTCGGCGTGGCGGATAAGCAATCAGCCCCAGCATTTT
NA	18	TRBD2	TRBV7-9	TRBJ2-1	CASSPRVGLAVGYNEQFF	TGTGCCAGCAGCCCTAGGGTAGGACTAGCGGTAGGCTACAATGAGCAGTTCTTC
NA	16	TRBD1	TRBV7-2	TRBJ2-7	CASSLYGAGGLNEQYF	TGTGCCAGCAGCTTATATGGGGCAGGGGGCCTCAACGAGCAGTACTTC
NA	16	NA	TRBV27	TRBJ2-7	CASSPIGGLNSYEQYF	TGTGCCAGCAGTCCAATCGGGGGTTTAAACAGCTACGAGCAGTACTTC
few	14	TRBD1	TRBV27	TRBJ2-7	CASSLGTGRYEQYF	TGTGCCAGCAGTCTGGGGACAGGGCGGTACGAGCAGTACTTC
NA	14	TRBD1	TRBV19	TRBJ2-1	CASSRQGAYNEQFF	TGTGCCAGTAGTCGACAGGGGGCCTACAATGAGCAGTTCTTC
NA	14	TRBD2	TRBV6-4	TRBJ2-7	CASSDLAGHYEQYF	TGTGCCAGCAGTGACCTAGCGGGGCACTACGAGCAGTACTTC
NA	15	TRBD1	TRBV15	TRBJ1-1	CATSTDRGQWTEAFF	TGTGCCACCAGCACCGACAGGGGGCAGTGGACTGAAGCTTTCTTT